One sample yielded the 25 T cell receptor beta chains listed below, sequenced in a study of Graves' ophthalmopathy and Graves' hyperthyroidism. Beta-chain TCR CDR3 regions were amplified from RNA transcripts. RT-PCR was first run with HTBI primers, then multiplex PCR in a second round. TCRdb passed the multiplex PCR reads through MiXCR, listing each CDR3 protein once. The sample shows a few hundred thousand distinct CDR3 sequences, 15% to 20% of them seen only once. What was sequenced was peripheral blood. These receptors all stem from a woman between 18 and 30 years old with Graves' ophthalmopathy.

In this sample, this clonotype turned up many times. J is TRBJ2-2 and V is TRBV28; 7 nucleotides match TRBD2. Germline CDR1 reads MDHEN; CDR2 reads SYDVKM. The CDR3 covers 14 residues. Trimming cost V 8 bases and J 1 base; bases outside gene matches: 4. CDR3 coding DNA: TGTGCCAGCCTCTCTAGCGGGAACACCGGGGAGCTGTTTTTT. Its protein is CASLSSGNTGELFF. Using reference TRBV28 and TRBJ2-2 for the parts outside the CDR3, the full variable domain is DVKVTQSSRYLVKRTGEKVFLECVQDMDHENMFWYRQDPGLGLRLIYFSYDVKMKEKGDIPEGYSVSREKKERFSLILESASTNQTSMYLCASLSSGNTGELFFGEGSRLTVL.

This clonotype came up many times. The chain employs TRBV28 and TRBJ2-7; a weak D match, TRBD1 (5 bases). V shed 5 bases and J shed 2 bases, with 25 bases lying between them. Germline V gene sequence: CDR1 MDHEN, CDR2 SYDVKM. The CDR3 consists of 18 residues. CDR3 nucleotide sequence: TGTGCCAGCAGTCCCCCCAGGGCGATGCGCATACGGGCCTACGAGCAGTACTTC. This sequence encodes CASSPPRAMRIRAYEQYF. The variable domain in full, with the rest retrieved from reference TRBV28 and TRBJ2-7, is DVKVTQSSRYLVKRTGEKVFLECVQDMDHENMFWYRQDPGLGLRLIYFSYDVKMKEKGDIPEGYSVSREKKERFSLILESASTNQTSMYLCASSPPRAMRIRAYEQYFGPGTRLTVT.

This clonotype has a count of ten or more. The chain uses TRBV19 and TRBJ2-7, with D possibly being TRBD2 (6 bases). V gave up 4 bases and J gave up 2 bases, with 15 bases separating them. The germline V gene has CDR1 LNHDA and CDR2 SQIVND (reference sequence). This CDR3 is 15 amino acids long. CDR3 protein: CASSTGLNRAYEQYF. CDR3 coding DNA: TGTGCCAGTAGTACAGGACTAAATCGTGCCTACGAGCAGTACTTC.

A word on this clonotype: It may be a read error: a sequence one base away is much more abundant. The CDR3 protein is CAGSPVAETQYF. The CDR3 nucleotides are TGTGCCGGCAGCCCGGTGGCGGAGACCCAGTACTTC. The genes are TRBV7-9 and TRBJ2-5; D not certain. CDR3 size: 12 residues. Germline CDR1 reads SEHNR; CDR2 reads FQNEAQ (reference sequence).

This clonotype was observed at least ten times. This sequence joins TRBV6-2 or TRBV6-3 and TRBJ1-1, with TRBD1 matching over 9 bases. Germline lookup yields CDR1 MNHEY and CDR2 SVGEGT. The V and J ends lost 6 bases and 4 bases, in that order; junction bases with no gene match: 6. CDR3 length equals 14 residues. CDR3: CASSRTGDGTEAFF. The DNA for the CDR3 is TGTGCCAGCAGCAGGACAGGGGACGGCACTGAAGCTTTCTTT.

A few counts support this clonotype. CDR3 in amino acids: CASSQVWTGDTGELFF. CDR3 coding DNA: TGCGCCAGCAGCCAAGTCTGGACAGGGGACACCGGGGAGCTGTTTTTT. The chain uses TRBV4-1 and TRBJ2-2; 9 bases map to TRBD1. The CDR3 has 16 residues. Germline loops: CDR1 MGHRA, CDR2 YSYEKL. V shed 1 base and J 3 bases; nucleotides not matched to a gene: 3.

This clonotype appeared many times. This may be a read error, as it is one base from a much larger clone. The J gene is TRBJ2-5, the V gene TRBV13; D not certain. CDR3 size: 13 residues. Germline loops: CDR1 PRHDT, CDR2 FYEKMQ (reference sequence). V dropped 2 bases and J dropped 2 bases, with 6 bases sitting between them. CDR3 DNA: TGTGCCAGCAGCTTAAACAGACAAGAGACCCAGTACTTC. Protein sequence: CASSLNRQETQYF. The variable domain in full, completed from reference TRBV13 and TRBJ2-5, reads AAGVIQSPRHLIKEKRETATLKCYPIPRHDTVYWYQQGPGQDPQFLISFYEKMQSDKGSIPDRFSAQQFSDYHSELNMSSLELGDSALYFCASSLNRQETQYFGPGTRLLVL.

This rearrangement joins TRBV6-1 to TRBJ2-7, with no clear D. The CDR3 runs to 13 residues. Trimming removed 5 bases at V and 6 bases at J, with 14 bases between. Per germline, CDR1 MNHNS and CDR2 SASEGT. CDR3 sequence: CASSISLKAEQYF. The CDR3 bases are TGTGCCAGCAGTATCTCTCTGAAAGCCGAGCAGTACTTC.

This clonotype was found many times. V usage is TRBV6-2 or TRBV6-3 and J usage is TRBJ1-1, with D unclear. Trimming stripped 7 bases from V and 9 bases from J, with 15 bases between. This CDR3 spans 12 amino acids. Germline V gene data show CDR1 as MNHEY and CDR2 as SVGEGT. This CDR3 is CASTYPGAQAFF. The CDR3 coding sequence is TGTGCCAGCACCTACCCTGGAGCACAAGCTTTCTTT.

This clonotype was detected ten times or more. The genes are TRBV20-1 and TRBJ1-5, with D perhaps TRBD1 (6 bases). CDR3 size: 14 residues. V was shortened by 5 bases and J by 6 bases, with 17 bases between the two germline ends. From germline, CDR1 is DFQATT and CDR2 SNEGSKA (reference sequence). This chain's CDR3 is CSASSGGESQPQHF. In DNA, the CDR3 is TGCAGTGCTTCGAGCGGGGGCGAGTCTCAGCCCCAGCATTTT.

V usage is TRBV6-2 or TRBV6-3 and J usage is TRBJ2-2, with 9 bases aligning to TRBD2. The junction had 5 bases not matched to a gene; V was cut back by 4 bases and J by 5 bases. Germline assignment: CDR1 MNHEY and CDR2 SVGEGT. The CDR3 spans 15 residues. CDR3 loop: CASSFLSGSTGELFF. In DNA, the CDR3 is TGTGCCAGCAGTTTCCTTAGCGGGAGTACCGGGGAGCTGTTTTTT.

The chain employs TRBV6-2 or TRBV6-3 and TRBJ1-5; possible D gene TRBD1, 5 bases. Trimming left V 2 bases short and J 2 bases short, with 13 bases between. Germline CDR1 reads MNHEY; CDR2 reads SVGEGT. The CDR3 spans 16 residues. CDR3 sequence: CASSYRAGIRNQPQHF. For the CDR3, the DNA is TGTGCCAGCAGTTACAGGGCAGGGATTCGCAATCAGCCCCAGCATTTT.

This chain uses TRBV12-3 or TRBV12-4 with TRBJ1-2, with D perhaps matching TRBD1 (6 bases). The V end lost 3 bases, the J end lost 6 bases, and 11 bases lay between the germline ends. The CDR3 has 13 amino acids. CDR3 nucleotides: TGTGCCAGCAGTTTTACAGGGAACGATGGCTACACCTTC. Its protein is CASSFTGNDGYTF.

J is TRBJ2-7 and V is TRBV6-2 or TRBV6-3, with D perhaps matching TRBD1 (6 bases). V dropped 2 bases and J dropped 2 bases, with 10 bases sitting between them. CDR3 size: 14 residues. Germline V gene data show CDR1 as MNHEY and CDR2 as SVGEGT. The chain's CDR3 is CASSYGQTPYEQYF. In DNA form, the CDR3 reads TGTGCCAGCAGTTACGGACAGACCCCCTACGAGCAGTACTTC.

The chain employs TRBV7-2 and TRBJ1-5; no clear D. The germline V and J ends were trimmed by 6 bases and 4 bases, with 10 bases remaining between them. This CDR3 is 13 amino acids long. Germline CDR1 SGHTA, CDR2 FQGNSA. The CDR3 nucleotides are TGTGCCAGCAGTTTTCGTACGAATCAGCCCCAGCATTTT. This codes for CASSFRTNQPQHF.

The sample holds many counts of this clonotype. The genes are TRBV6-1 and TRBJ1-5; D is uncertain. The ends were cut back, 8 bases at V and 6 bases at J, with 14 bases in the middle. From germline, CDR1 is MNHNS and CDR2 SASEGT. This CDR3 has 13 amino acids. CDR3: CASGYRASQPQHF. The CDR3, as DNA: TGTGCCAGCGGATATAGGGCGAGTCAGCCCCAGCATTTT.

This clonotype was recorded many times. The chain carries TRBV7-3 and TRBJ2-7; 8 bases match TRBD2. Germline assignment: CDR1 SGHTA and CDR2 FQGTGA. With 5 bases clipped from V and 2 bases from J, the junction kept 11 bases outside the gene matches. CDR3 length: 16 amino acids. The CDR3 sequence: CASSPRGGSGAYEQYF. The DNA of the CDR3 is TGTGCCAGCAGCCCCCGCGGGGGGAGCGGAGCCTACGAGCAGTACTTC.

This clonotype occurred many times. The rearrangement joins TRBV2 to TRBJ1-1, with TRBD1 matching 9 bases. Trimming took 5 bases from V and 3 from J; bases not matched to a gene: 4. CDR1 is SNHLY and CDR2 is FYNNEI in the germline V gene. This CDR3 is 14 amino acids long. The CDR3 loop reads CASSLQGADTEAFF. The CDR3 DNA sequence: TGTGCCAGCAGTCTACAGGGGGCTGACACTGAAGCTTTCTTT.

In regard to this clonotype: At one boundary the junction diverges from the germline segment, which might be a read error. This chain joins TRBV6-5 and TRBJ1-1; 8 bases agree with TRBD1. The germline gives CDR1 MNHEY, CDR2 SVGAGI. This CDR3 region has 14 residues. CDR3 loop: CAGSTPGGRSEALF. Here the CDR3 DNA reads TGTGCCGGCAGTACTCCAGGGGGCAGGAGTGAAGCTCTCTTT.

This clonotype was detected ten times or more. The rearrangement links TRBV20-1 to TRBJ2-7; TRBD2 matches 9 bases. CDR3 length equals 13 residues. Germline CDR1 is DFQATT and CDR2 is SNEGSKA (reference sequence). Trimming at V came to 5 bases and at J to 4 bases, leaving 6 bases not matched to a gene. The DNA for the CDR3 is TGCAGTGCTCGGCCTAGCGGGGATTACGAGCAGTACTTC. Protein sequence: CSARPSGDYEQYF.

This clonotype was detected ten times or more. This chain uses TRBV12-5 with TRBJ1-1; D gene ambiguous. The germline CDR1 and CDR2 sequences are LGHNT and FRNRAP. The V gene lost 6 bases and the J gene lost 0 bases, with 17 bases spanning the gap. The CDR3 has 16 amino acids. The CDR3 coding sequence is TGTGCTAGTGGCTCACCTAATACGACCTTGAACACTGAAGCTTTCTTT. Its translation: CASGSPNTTLNTEAFF.

The V and J genes are TRBV7-8 and TRBJ2-2; D may correspond to TRBD1 or TRBD2 (5 bases each). The CDR3 length is 12 residues. V was clipped by 11 bases and J by 6 bases, with 13 bases between them. CDR1 and CDR2 from the germline V gene are SGHVS and FQNEAQ. For the CDR3, the DNA is TGTGCCGGGAAGAGGGGCTCCGGGGAGCTGTTTTTT. It codes for CAGKRGSGELFF.

The table lists this clonotype with a few counts. This chain's CDR3 is CASSARTGPAGELFF. DNA for the CDR3: TGTGCCAGCAGCGCCCGGACTGGGCCCGCAGGGGAGCTGTTTTTT. V usage is TRBV7-3 and J usage is TRBJ2-2; TRBD2 might be the D (5 bases). Germline CDR1 is SGHTA and CDR2 is FQGTGA. The V and J ends lost 5 bases and 8 bases respectively, with 18 bases between them. The CDR3 extends over 15 amino acids. The full variable domain, its missing parts supplied by reference TRBV7-3 and TRBJ2-2, is GAGVSQTPSNKVTEKGKYVELRCDPISGHTALYWYRQSLGQGPEFLIYFQGTGAADDSGLPNDRFFAVRPEGSVSTLKIQRTERGDSAVYLCASSARTGPAGELFFGEGSRLTVL.

This clonotype was counted ten times or more. The chain combines TRBV5-1 with TRBJ2-7; possibly TRBD1 for D (6 bases). Germline-derived CDR1 and CDR2 are SGHRS and YFSETQ. Trimming took 4 bases from V and 1 from J, leaving 12 bases between them. CDR3 size: 14 residues. CDR3 region: CASSHSGASYEQYF. The CDR3 coding sequence is TGCGCCAGCAGCCATTCAGGGGCATCCTACGAGCAGTACTTC. The full variable domain, with the rest looked up from reference TRBV5-1 and TRBJ2-7, is KAGVTQTPRYLIKTRGQQVTLSCSPISGHRSVSWYQQTPGQGLQFLFEYFSETQRNKGNFPGRFSGRQFSNSRSEMNVSTLELGDSALYLCASSHSGASYEQYFGPGTRLTVT.

This clonotype has at least ten counts. Here the CDR3 reads CASSIVAGGLPGELFF. The CDR3 DNA follows: TGTGCCAGTAGTATCGTAGCGGGAGGGCTCCCCGGGGAGCTGTTTTTT. This chain links TRBV19 with TRBJ2-2; 11 positions match TRBD2. After removal of 3 bases from V and 6 bases from J, the junction contained 6 bases not matched to a gene. CDR1 is LNHDA and CDR2 is SQIVND in the germline V gene (reference sequence). The CDR3 runs to 16 residues. The whole variable domain, filled in from reference TRBV19 and TRBJ2-2, reads DGGITQSPKYLFRKEGQNVTLSCEQNLNHDAMYWYRQDPGQGLRLIYYSQIVNDFQKGDIAEGYSVSREKKESFPLTVTSAQKNPTAFYLCASSIVAGGLPGELFFGEGSRLTVL.